The next 14 T cell receptor beta chains were all read from a single sample in a study of blood T cell repertoires in COVID-19. Sequenced by immunoSEQ multiplex PCR; TCRdb stores in-frame clones only, minus some. The sample contains about 100,000 clones, approximately 90% of which appear only once. Sequences were obtained from peripheral blood. The receptors were sampled from a man aged 55 to 70 with acute or convalescent COVID-19.

The rearrangement uses TRBV19 and TRBJ2-4; 8 nucleotides line up with TRBD2. The germline V gene has CDR1 LNHDA and CDR2 SQIVND (reference sequence). The CDR3 consists of 19 residues. V lost 0 bases to trimming and J lost 6 bases; unmatched junction nucleotides: 16. For the CDR3, the DNA is TGTGCCAGTAGTATAGATCGCGGACGAGCAACTAGCGGTTTAAACATTCAGTACTTC. Amino acid sequence: CASSIDRGRATSGLNIQYF.

The rearrangement links TRBV5-1 to TRBJ2-7; D possibly corresponds to TRBD1 (5 bases). The CDR3 covers 14 residues. The germline V and J ends were trimmed by 4 bases and 1 base, with 12 bases remaining between them. Germline CDR1 reads SGHRS; CDR2 reads YFSETQ. The CDR3 here is CASSLLGHSYEQYF. CDR3 nucleotide sequence: TGCGCCAGCAGCCTCCTGGGGCATTCCTACGAGCAGTACTTC.

The chain uses TRBV6-1 and TRBJ1-3; no definite D call. Trimming cost V 1 base and J 0 bases, with 10 bases left between them. Germline assignment: CDR1 MNHNS and CDR2 SASEGT. The length of the CDR3 is 16 residues. CDR3 coding DNA: TGTGCCAGCAGTGAAGACATGATTCCCTCTGGAAACACCATATATTTT. Translated: CASSEDMIPSGNTIYF.

The genes are TRBV6-6 and TRBJ2-7; tentative D call: TRBD2 (7 bases). CDR1 is MNHNY, CDR2 SVGAGI, per germline (reference sequence). With 8 bases removed from V and 7 bases from J, the gap between germline ends came to 18 bases. The CDR3 totals 13 residues. CDR3 in DNA: TGTGCCAGCTCAAAAAAGGGGGGGGAAGAGCAGTACGTC. Encoded protein: CASSKKGGEEQYV.

The rearrangement joins TRBV18 to TRBJ1-2, with D maybe TRBD1 (5 bases). V lost 2 bases and J 7 bases, leaving 11 bases between the germline ends. There are 13 residues in the CDR3. Per the germline V gene, CDR1 is KGHSH and CDR2 is LQKENI. The CDR3 loop is CASSPNGGVGYTF. For the CDR3, the DNA is TGTGCCAGCTCACCAAATGGAGGGGTTGGCTACACCTTC. Supplemented by reference TRBV18 and TRBJ1-2, the full variable domain reads NAGVMQNPRHLVRRRGQEARLRCSPMKGHSHVYWYRQLPEEGLKFMVYLQKENIIDESGMPKERFSAEFPKEGPSILRIQQVVRGDSAAYFCASSPNGGVGYTFGSGTRLTVV.

The chain employs TRBV9 and TRBJ2-7; 9 bases line up with TRBD2. CDR1 SGDLS and CDR2 YYNGEE come from the germline V gene. The CDR3 consists of 14 residues. Trimming took 0 bases from V and 6 from J; bases not matched to a gene: 4. The DNA for the CDR3 is TGTGCCAGCAGCGTAGGACTAGCGGAGAGCGAGCAGTACTTC. Translation: CASSVGLAESEQYF. The full variable domain, completed using reference TRBV9 and TRBJ2-7, is DSGVTQTPKHLITATGQRVTLRCSPRSGDLSVYWYQQSLDQGLQFLIQYYNGEERAKGNILERFSAQQFPDLHSELNLSSLELGDSALYFCASSVGLAESEQYFGPGTRLTVT.

V usage is TRBV28 and J usage is TRBJ2-2, with 7 bases identical to TRBD1. V shed 6 bases and J 6 bases; nucleotides not matched to a gene: 10. The germline V gene has CDR1 MDHEN and CDR2 SYDVKM. This CDR3 is built from 15 residues. CDR3 sequence (DNA): TGTGCCAGCAGGACTTCAGGGGGTTTTCCCGGGGAGCTGTTTTTT. As protein: CASRTSGGFPGELFF.

The chain recombines TRBV6-5 with TRBJ1-3; D not resolved. Germline V gives CDR1 MNHEY, CDR2 SVGAGI. The CDR3 has 15 residues. V was clipped by 2 bases and J by 2 bases, with 10 bases between them. The CDR3 nucleotides read TGTGCCAGCAGTTACCGGCGGCAGCCTGGAAACACCATATATTTT. This gives the protein CASSYRRQPGNTIYF.

The chain links TRBV5-4 to TRBJ1-1; 9 bases align to TRBD1. Trimming removed 3 bases from V and 1 base from J; junction bases left unmatched: 10. This CDR3 is built from 17 residues. The germline V gene has CDR1 SGHNT and CDR2 YYREEE (reference sequence). The CDR3 DNA sequence: TGTGCCAGCAGCTGGGATACAGGGGGCCCGAGGAACACTGAAGCTTTCTTT. This codes for CASSWDTGGPRNTEAFF.

The chain recombines TRBV28 with TRBJ1-1; 7 nucleotides agree with TRBD1. Germline V lookup: CDR1 MDHEN, CDR2 SYDVKM. The ends lost 8 bases at V and 11 bases at J; junction bases unmatched: 8. This CDR3 is 11 amino acids long. The CDR3 loop reads CASVFTGAAFF. CDR3 DNA sequence: TGTGCCAGCGTTTTTACAGGGGCCGCTTTCTTT.

This chain joins TRBV7-9 and TRBJ2-5, with 7 positions matching TRBD2. Germline values: CDR1 SEHNR, CDR2 FQNEAQ (reference sequence). The V and J ends lost 4 bases and 5 bases, in that order; junction bases with no gene match: 13. The CDR3 is 16 residues long. CDR3: CASSWPRAGDLETQYF. The CDR3 DNA reads as TGTGCCAGCAGCTGGCCCAGGGCGGGAGATCTGGAGACCCAGTACTTC.

The chain uses TRBV6-6 and TRBJ1-1; 7 bases agree with TRBD1. This CDR3 spans 15 amino acids. V was clipped by 5 bases and J by 0 bases; unmatched bases: 6. Germline V lookup: CDR1 MNHNY, CDR2 SVGAGI (reference sequence). This chain's CDR3 is CASSHPQGMNTEAFF. For the CDR3, the DNA is TGTGCCAGCAGTCACCCACAGGGGATGAACACTGAAGCTTTCTTT.

The V call is TRBV6-5, the J call TRBJ1-1; no definite D call. V gave up 0 bases and J gave up 1 base, with 9 bases separating them. The CDR3 contains 15 residues. Germline V gives CDR1 MNHEY, CDR2 SVGAGI. CDR3 nucleotides: TGTGCCAGCAGTTACTCGGGCCGAAAGAACACTGAAGCTTTCTTT. Translating it yields CASSYSGRKNTEAFF.

Only one count was recorded for this clone. The chain carries TRBV11-2 and TRBJ1-1; D not resolved. V shed 4 bases and J shed 4 bases, with 10 bases lying between them. Germline assignment: CDR1 SGHAT and CDR2 FQNNGV. The CDR3 covers 13 residues. This CDR3 reads CASSYTRGTEAFF. CDR3 nucleotides: TGTGCCAGCAGCTATACCCGAGGCACTGAAGCTTTCTTT.